The 5 T cell receptor beta chains below were found in one sample sequenced in a study of blood T cell repertoires in COVID-19. Produced via immunoSEQ multiplex PCR; TCRdb's table is partial and in-frame only. The sample has approximately 220,000 clones, 80% to 90% seen once. Sequencing input: peripheral blood. These receptors all stem from a man between 40 and 49 years old with acute or convalescent COVID-19.

This sequence joins TRBV4-3 and TRBJ1-2; D gene unclear. Germline CDR1 LGHNA, CDR2 YSLEER. The CDR3 extends over 13 amino acids. The V and J ends lost 0 bases and 7 bases respectively, with 9 bases between them. CDR3 nucleotides: TGCGCCAGCAGCCAAGATCGACGGGTTGGCTACACCTTC. Protein sequence: CASSQDRRVGYTF.

CDR3 nucleotides: TGTGCCAGCAGTTCCGGACTAGCGGGGGGAGTCTACAATGAGCAGTTCTTC. Protein: CASSSGLAGGVYNEQFF. J is TRBJ2-1 and V is TRBV7-9, with 14 bases fitting TRBD2. The CDR3 covers 17 residues. Trimming took 6 bases from V and 3 from J; bases not matched to a gene: 7. Looked up from germline, CDR1 is SEHNR and CDR2 is FQNEAQ (reference sequence).

This clone was seen just once. V and J are TRBV2 and TRBJ1-2; D gene ambiguous. CDR3 size: 14 residues. The V end was cut by 3 bases, the J end by 4 bases, with 12 bases between. Per germline, CDR1 SNHLY and CDR2 FYNNEI. The CDR3 here is CASSDQRGAYGYTF. CDR3 in DNA: TGTGCCAGCAGTGATCAGCGAGGCGCCTATGGCTACACCTTC.

The count of this clone is one. The gene calls are TRBV27 and TRBJ2-7; D possibly corresponds to TRBD2 (5 bases). The V and J ends lost 5 bases and 5 bases respectively, with 10 bases between them. The CDR3 has 12 amino acids. The germline V gene encodes CDR1 MNHEY and CDR2 SMNVEV (reference sequence). The CDR3 is CASSHPGDEQYF. The CDR3 DNA reads TGTGCCAGCAGTCATCCCGGGGACGAGCAGTACTTC.

In its sample, this clone was seen once. The chain employs TRBV7-9 and TRBJ2-2; D is perhaps TRBD2 (5 bases). V was cut by 5 bases and J by 5 bases, with 15 bases left in between. CDR1 is SEHNR and CDR2 is FQNEAQ in the germline V gene (reference sequence). The CDR3 consists of 15 residues. In DNA, the CDR3 is TGTGCCAGCAGCAAGGTAACGACTAAGACCGGGGAGCTGTTTTTT. Translation: CASSKVTTKTGELFF.